This T cell receptor (beta chain) was identified in a study of blood T cell repertoires in COVID-19 (dated by TCRdb to about 2020). About the investigation overall: Samples covering the acute and convalescent phases of COVID-19 were provided by collaborators in the United States, Italy and Spain. Where available, HLA class I and class II types were obtained from metadata supplied by the sample provider rather than from assay-based typing. The samples were drawn from the first 160 participants of the ongoing ImmuneRACE study and from 1,254 subjects provided by 6 global collaborators. Deeply sampled blood TCRbeta repertoires from subjects exposed to, actively infected with, or recovered from COVID-19 were included in the dataset. The material from the prospective study consisted of cDNA or gDNA derived from T cells, B-cell-depleted T cells, or PBMCs. The repertoires were released in a freely available public database meant as a resource for research on the immune response to SARS-CoV-2. Sample metadata almost always included a de-identified subject ID, COVID-19 status, age in years and sex. The full study reports these points: The amount of clinical and demographic metadata varied by source and participant and was provided uncurated.

The CDR3 covers 15 residues, taking in both the cysteine and the phenylalanine. The sequence is cut down to CDR3 DNA, 45 bases in frame from base 1. The germline V gene (reference sequence) supplies CDR1 MNHNY and CDR2 SVGAGI. Germline trimming amounts to 6 bases on V and 6 bases on J, with 6 as the count of junction bases outside the gene matches. TCRbeta CDR3 regions were amplified from genomic DNA by means of the immunoSEQ Assay, a bias-controlled multiplex PCR. The authors' pipeline ran thus. Nucleated cell counts per sample were estimated from amplification of reference gene primers within the assay. To quantify the absolute abundance of each unique TCRbeta CDR3 rearrangement, sequence reads were collapsed and filtered. For each sample, productive Simpson clonality was calculated by taking the square root of Simpson's diversity index across productive rearrangements. Not all clones reach the TCRdb copy of this immuneACCESS table, which keeps in-frame sequences only. Checked studies attribute under half of the gap to unresolved V genes and leave the rest unexplained. V and J calls and clone size come straight from that table; D and trimming were deduced from the DNA. The sample table contains 94,000 or so clones; only one count was recorded for 84% of them. The ten largest clones capture around 25% of the sample.

Whole blood was collected in K2EDTA tubes by collaborating institutions according to the institutions' own protocols. Collaborator samples were shipped for TCRbeta analysis as frozen whole blood, isolated PBMCs, or DNA extracted from either sample type. Comments on this clone: What this receptor recognizes is not known. Base quality data are lacking; no much larger clone is found one base away.

The sequenced sample consisted of peripheral blood. The chain couples TRBV6-6 to TRBJ1-6, with 9 middle bases fitting TRBD1. The sequence derives from a man in his sixties with acute or convalescent COVID-19. The sequence in DNA is TGTGCCAGCAGCAGCACGGACAGGGGTAATTCACCCCTCCACTTT. Its amino acids are CASSSTDRGNSPLHF.